This T cell receptor beta chain stems from a study of blood T cell repertoires in COVID-19. As for the study in general: Collection of acute and convalescent COVID-19 samples took place in the United States, Italy and Spain. Sample material is recorded as cDNA or gDNA derived from T cells, B-cell-depleted T cells, or PBMCs.

Original processing notes: Estimation of nucleated cell counts was performed using reference gene primer amplification. Sequencing was performed with immunoSEQ multiplex PCR; in TCRdb, only in-frame clones are kept and a portion is missing. V and J calls and clone size are those listed in that table; D and trimming were worked out from the DNA. The table has 130,000 to 150,000 clones, around 82% seen once; the top ten hold about 5%. The V end was cut by 1 base, the J end by 1 base, with 5 bases between. The CDR3 consists of 15 residues. Germline V gene lookup returns CDR1 MNHEY and CDR2 SMNVEV (reference sequence).

The TCR sequence derives from a woman in her fifties or sixties with acute or convalescent COVID-19. The chain recombines TRBV27 with TRBJ2-6; D uncertain. Sequencing was done on a sample of peripheral blood. In DNA form, the CDR3 reads TGTGCCAGCAGTTTATTTATTTCTGGGGCCAACGTCCTGACTTTC. Protein sequence: CASSLFISGANVLTF.